These T cell receptor beta chains were read from a single sample in a study of T cell changes during pregnancy in multiple sclerosis. Only in-frame clones appear in the TCRdb table, and some are missing; sequencing was by immunoSEQ multiplex PCR. The table records about 100,000 clones, about 90% of them present only once. Sequencing used peripheral blood, obtained after pregnancy. These receptors all stem from a female donor with multiple sclerosis, enrolled in a pregnancy study. The CDR3 runs from the conserved cysteine through the conserved F or W. The order of the fields is V gene, J gene, CDR3 protein.

>TRBV7-9|TRBJ1-2
CASSSTGNGYTF
>TRBV2|TRBJ1-1
CASSWDSNTEAFF
>TRBV30|TRBJ1-4
CAWSRGGKGEKLFF
>TRBV13|TRBJ2-5
CASSLTTVRETQYF
>TRBV19|TRBJ1-1
CASTSTGFSSEAFF
>TRBV9|TRBJ2-7
CASSVGNQAREQYF
>TRBV7-9|TRBJ2-3
CASSPTDTQYF
>TRBV13|TRBJ1-6
CASSFGPTGPDSPLHF
>TRBV15|TRBJ1-5
CATSREGSEGVIQPQHF
>TRBV30|TRBJ2-3
CAWSVSSEGRGTDTQYF
>TRBV27|TRBJ2-7
CASTPGQGVYEQYF
>TRBV19|TRBJ1-1
CATQGYNTEAFF
>TRBV4-1|TRBJ2-5
CASSQQGGPPQETQYF
>TRBV2|TRBJ2-7
CASSEAFLAGPTYEQYF
>TRBV7-2|TRBJ2-5
CASSLTGQERTQYF
>TRBV28|TRBJ1-5
CASSLTSGRGNQPQHF
>TRBV4-3|TRBJ2-2
CASSQPLPYTGELFF
>TRBV5-6|TRBJ2-7
CASSARQGLAYEQYF
>TRBV29-1|TRBJ2-7
CSVSDRLNYEQYF
>TRBV4-1|TRBJ2-2
CASSLWTGGTGELFF
>TRBV30|TRBJ2-5
CAWSVGSGGASLETQYF
>TRBV4-2|TRBJ2-7
CASSQQRETYEQYF
>TRBV28|TRBJ2-1
CASSSIAGASSYNEQFF
>TRBV9|TRBJ2-5
CASSVGLAGETQYF
>TRBV19|TRBJ1-2
CASSAEGYGYTF
>TRBV6-5|TRBJ1-5
CASSSARGSGAQHF
>TRBV7-8|TRBJ2-3
CASSQPGTQYF
>TRBV7-3|TRBJ1-6
CASSPGRGSPLHF
>TRBV19|TRBJ2-1
CASSRTGLAGYNEQFF
>TRBV7-2|TRBJ2-3
CASSLYGQGGDTQYF
>TRBV16|TRBJ2-5
CASGGSGHIQETQYF
>TRBV7-9|TRBJ1-1
CASSLGQFTEAFF
>TRBV5-3|TRBJ1-6
CARSATGVSPLHF
>TRBV5-1|TRBJ2-2
CASSLDAGLSGELFF
>TRBV11-2|TRBJ1-6
CASSLDGSSYNSPLHF
>TRBV27|TRBJ1-1
CASSPPGTGTEAFF
>TRBV15|TRBJ2-7
CATSRLPGQVRF
>TRBV5-1|TRBJ1-1
CASSLVAGALNTEAFF
>TRBV14|TRBJ2-3
CASSPQGSGGADTQYF
>TRBV7-9|TRBJ1-1
CASSQRDTEAFF
>TRBV10-3|TRBJ2-3
CAIRAGLNTDTQYF
>TRBV11-1|TRBJ1-2
CASSRGRANYGYTF
>TRBV5-1|TRBJ1-1
CASSLAVVNTEAFF
>TRBV6-5|TRBJ2-7
CASSAPGQMSYEQYF
>TRBV7-3|TRBJ2-7
CASSPVAGAYEQYF
>TRBV7-6|TRBJ1-1
CASSLEAGGEEEAFF
>TRBV15|TRBJ2-3
CATSRASGGADTQYF
>TRBV7-8|TRBJ2-5
CASSLVSLAGGVETQYF
>TRBV5-1|TRBJ2-7
CASSLGASGSFDEQYF
>TRBV18|TRBJ2-7
CASSPPQGGIIYEQYF